This T cell receptor beta chain was recorded in a study of glioma-infiltrating T cells after dendritic cell vaccination (dated by TCRdb to 2016 to 2018). Study-wide context: The cohort included approximately 15 glioblastoma patients drawn from Phase I and II dendritic cell vaccination trials, of whom 9 were newly diagnosed and 6 had recurrent disease. Between about 2003 and 2013, patients were given autologous tumor lysate-pulsed dendritic cell vaccination. The vaccine consisted of monocyte-derived dendritic cells cultured seven to eight days with IL-4 and GM-CSF, then pulsed overnight with autologous tumor lysate. Three intradermal dendritic cell vaccine injections were administered to patients at biweekly intervals in the arm below the axilla. Tumor-infiltrating lymphocyte content was quantified and tumor and blood repertoires were compared in dendritic cell-vaccinated glioblastoma patients by deep sequencing of TCR beta CDR3 regions. Survival after dendritic cell vaccination was correlated with TCR sequencing metrics, such as TIL content and the overlap between tumor and blood repertoires.

The time point label corresponds to: after dendritic cell vaccination, including at tumor progression/relapse. Patients were selected for having adequate residual fresh-frozen tumor tissue and more than two years of available survival data. Although molecular status otherwise differed among the glioblastoma patients, no patient had an isocitrate dehydrogenase mutation. PBMC collection took place before vaccination, two weeks after the third vaccination, and at tumor progression if progression occurred. The Qiagen DNeasy Blood extraction Kit was used for extraction of genomic DNA. Its CDR3 holds 15 amino acids, cysteine through phenylalanine. Only the CDR3 DNA is retained, 45 bases long and in frame from the first base. Germline trimming amounts to 2 bases on V and 0 bases on J, with 2 as the count of junction bases outside the gene matches. Reading the germline V gene (reference sequence) gives CDR1 LNHDA and CDR2 SQIVND.

What the research found in general, with its limitations: After dendritic cell vaccination, a higher estimated pretreatment TIL content predicted longer time to progression and longer overall survival. The three-group TCR overlap response model was described as speculative and requiring prospective validation. The cohort was small and heterogeneous, and full blood and tumor sets were available for few patients, with initial-recurrent tumor pairs available for even fewer patients. TCR clonality showed no direct relationship with survival, which suggests that a diverse polyclonal response may matter.

The immunoSEQ assay amplified TCRB CDR3 regions from approximately 2 micrograms of genomic DNA, or from all available DNA when less than that amount was available. The multiplex PCR relied on 60 forward primers for TCR V beta segments and 13 reverse primers for J beta segments. To estimate reads per starting template, synthetic control templates were spiked into each sample at limiting dilution. Reads of 87 bp were generated by sequencing on the Illumina HiSeq System. Regarding the original processing steps: PCR and sequencing errors were removed by a nearest neighbor algorithm that merged closely related sequences. TCR overlap was defined as the percentage of unique tumor TCR beta sequences that were also found in the peripheral blood of the same patient. TCRdb's version of the immuneACCESS table is confined to in-frame rearrangements and falls short of the full clone set. An unresolved V gene accounts for under half of the shortfall where checked; the remainder is of unknown origin. V and J calls and clone size are given by that table; D and trimming were obtained from the DNA. Across this sample there are 75,000 to 95,000 clones, with 75% to 85% seen only once. Over 2% of the sample is held by the ten biggest clonotypes.

This clone was seen just once. No antigen is known for it. Base quality data are lacking; no much larger clone is found one base away. The TCR was taken from a human donor with glioblastoma. The chain is made from TRBV19 and TRBJ1-1; 8 central nucleotides agree with TRBD1. Material: blood, obtained after dendritic cell vaccination. The DNA is as follows: TGTGCCAGTAGTATACAGGGGGCGATGAACACTGAAGCTTTCTTT. It translates as CASSIQGAMNTEAFF.